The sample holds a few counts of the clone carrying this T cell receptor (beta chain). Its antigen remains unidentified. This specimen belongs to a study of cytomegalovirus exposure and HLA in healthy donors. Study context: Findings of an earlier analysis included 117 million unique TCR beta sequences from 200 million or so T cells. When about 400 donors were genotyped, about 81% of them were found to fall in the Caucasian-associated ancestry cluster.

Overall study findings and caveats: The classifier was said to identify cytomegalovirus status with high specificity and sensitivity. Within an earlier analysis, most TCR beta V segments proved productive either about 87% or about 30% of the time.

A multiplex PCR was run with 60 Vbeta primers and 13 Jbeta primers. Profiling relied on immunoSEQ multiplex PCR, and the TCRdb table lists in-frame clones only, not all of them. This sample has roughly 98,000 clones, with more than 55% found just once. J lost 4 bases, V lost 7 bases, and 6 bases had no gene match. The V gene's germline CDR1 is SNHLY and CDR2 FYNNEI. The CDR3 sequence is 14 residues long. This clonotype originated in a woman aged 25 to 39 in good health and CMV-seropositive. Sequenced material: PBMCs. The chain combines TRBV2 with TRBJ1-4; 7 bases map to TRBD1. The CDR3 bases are TGTGCCAGCAAAAGGACAGGTTATAATGAAAAACTGTTTTTT. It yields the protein CASKRTGYNEKLFF.